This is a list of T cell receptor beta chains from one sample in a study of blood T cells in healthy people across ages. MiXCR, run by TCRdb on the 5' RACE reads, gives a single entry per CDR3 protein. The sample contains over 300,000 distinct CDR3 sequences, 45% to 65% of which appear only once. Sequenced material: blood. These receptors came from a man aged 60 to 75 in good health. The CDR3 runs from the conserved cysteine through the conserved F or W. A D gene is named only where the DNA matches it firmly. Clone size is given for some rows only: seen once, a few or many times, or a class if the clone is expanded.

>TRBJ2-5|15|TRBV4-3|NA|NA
CASSQEGDPYNEQYF
TGCGCCAGCAGCCAAGAGGGGGACCCCTACAATGAGCAGTACTTC
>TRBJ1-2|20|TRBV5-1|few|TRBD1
CASSRGWAGLDDSPGRGYTF
TGCGCCAGCTCCAGGGGGTGGGCCGGCCTAGACGATAGTCCTGGGAGAGGCTACACCTTC
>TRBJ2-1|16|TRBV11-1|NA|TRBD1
CASSLAWTGLINEQFF
TGTGCCAGCAGCTTAGCTTGGACAGGGTTAATCAATGAGCAGTTCTTC
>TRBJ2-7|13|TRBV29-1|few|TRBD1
CSATTGGLYEQYF
TGCAGCGCTACGACAGGGGGGCTCTACGAGCAGTACTTC
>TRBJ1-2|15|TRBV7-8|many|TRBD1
CASSLRTGNGRGYTF
TGTGCCAGCAGCCTCCGGACAGGGAATGGACGAGGCTACACCTTC
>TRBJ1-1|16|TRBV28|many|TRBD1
CASSPSPGQGGTEAFF
TGTGCCAGCAGCCCAAGCCCCGGACAGGGCGGCACTGAAGCTTTCTTT
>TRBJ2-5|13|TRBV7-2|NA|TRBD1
CASSPGTEETQYF
TGTGCCAGCAGCCCCGGGACAGAAGAGACCCAGTACTTC
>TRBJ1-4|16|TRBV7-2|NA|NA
CASSLGPIATNEKLFF
TGTGCCAGCAGCCTCGGGCCGATTGCAACTAATGAAAAACTGTTTTTT
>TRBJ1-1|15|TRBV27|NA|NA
CASSWAGPRDTEAFF
TGTGCCAGCAGTTGGGCAGGCCCCCGGGACACTGAAGCTTTCTTT
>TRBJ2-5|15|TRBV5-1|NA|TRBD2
CASSSGGGWKETQYF
TGCGCCAGCAGCTCCGGGGGGGGCTGGAAAGAGACCCAGTACTTC
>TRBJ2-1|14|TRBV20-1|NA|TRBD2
CSAGGGTSYNEQFF
TGCAGTGCTGGGGGGGGGACTAGTTACAATGAGCAGTTCTTC
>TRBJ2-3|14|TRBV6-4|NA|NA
CASSGGLHTDTQYF
TGTGCCAGCAGTGGCGGACTACACACAGATACGCAGTATTTT
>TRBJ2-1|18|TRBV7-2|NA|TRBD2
CASSIRPETSGRYNEQFF
TGTGCCAGCAGTATCCGCCCTGAAACTAGCGGGAGATACAATGAGCAGTTCTTC
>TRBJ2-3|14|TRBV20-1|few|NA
CSSDGGFSTDTQYF
TGCAGTTCCGATGGCGGATTTAGCACAGATACGCAGTATTTT
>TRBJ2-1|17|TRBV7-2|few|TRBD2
CASSSRGLAGTYNEQFF
TGTGCCAGCAGCTCACGCGGGCTAGCGGGCACCTACAATGAGCAGTTCTTC
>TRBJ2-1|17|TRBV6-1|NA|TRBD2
CASSEALAGWGYNEQFF
TGTGCCAGCAGTGAAGCGCTAGCGGGATGGGGTTACAATGAGCAGTTCTTC
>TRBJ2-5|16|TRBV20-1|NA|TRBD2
CSAIPHSSGRHETQYF
TGCAGTGCTATACCCCATTCTAGCGGGAGGCATGAGACCCAGTACTTC
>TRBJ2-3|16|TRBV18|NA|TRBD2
CASSPRTRGGTDTQYF
TGTGCCAGCTCACCACGGACGCGGGGGGGCACAGATACGCAGTATTTT
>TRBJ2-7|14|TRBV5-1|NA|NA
CASRPEGPLGEQYF
TGCGCCAGCAGACCGGAGGGACCCCTCGGCGAGCAGTACTTC
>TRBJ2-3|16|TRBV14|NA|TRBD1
CASSQRDSPYTDTQYF
TGTGCCAGCAGCCAACGGGACAGCCCATACACAGATACGCAGTATTTT
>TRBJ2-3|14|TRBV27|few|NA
CASSSGHLIDTQYF
TGTGCCAGCAGTTCGGGACACCTCATAGATACGCAGTATTTT
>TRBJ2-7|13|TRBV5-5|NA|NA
CVSSYIGPYEQYF
TGTGTCAGCAGCTACATAGGGCCTTACGAGCAGTACTTC